Listed below are T cell receptor beta chains from one sample, sequenced in a study of blood T cell repertoires in COVID-19. The assay was immunoSEQ multiplex PCR, and TCRdb's table has in-frame clones only and misses some. The repertoire has 130,000 or so clones, 80% to 90% of them found once; the top ten carry more than 2%. Sequenced input: PBMCs or T cells enriched from blood (not recorded which). These receptors were obtained from a man aged 40-49 years with acute COVID-19. CDR3s include the opening cysteine and the closing phenylalanine or tryptophan. A D gene is named only where the DNA matches it firmly. Not every row has a clone size; where given, it reads once, few, many or a size class.

TRBJ2-3 TRBV5-1 TRBD2 16 once TGCGCCAGCAGCTTGGGGACTAGCGGGGGGGCAGATACGCAGTATTTT CASSLGTSGGADTQYF
TRBJ2-4 TRBV27 - 15 - TGTGCCAGCAGGGAGGAGGGTCGGGCCAAAAACATTCAGTACTTC CASREEGRAKNIQYF
TRBJ2-3 TRBV28 TRBD2 14 - TGTGCCAGCAGTAGCGGGGGAGTGACAGATACGCAGTATTTT CASSSGGVTDTQYF
TRBJ2-6 TRBV7-9 TRBD1 17 - TGTGCCAGCAGCCGTCCGGGACAGCGCTCTGGGGCCAACGTCCTGACTTTC CASSRPGQRSGANVLTF
TRBJ2-3 TRBV13 TRBD2 14 - TGTGCCAACTCCGGGAGGGGTACTACAGATACGCAGTATTTT CANSGRGTTDTQYF
TRBJ1-2 TRBV20-1 - 11 - TGCAGTGCCGGGGAGGGGTATGGCTACACCTTC CSAGEGYGYTF
TRBJ1-1 TRBV18 TRBD1 18 - TGTGCCAGCTCACCTGATCCCACAGGGGGAGTCGGTCACACTGAAGCTTTCTTT CASSPDPTGGVGHTEAFF
TRBJ1-4 TRBV18 - 12 - TGTGCCAGCTCACCGGGCCTTGAAAAACTGTTTTTT CASSPGLEKLFF
TRBJ1-6 TRBV18 TRBD1 14 - TGTGCCAGCTCCCCTGGACAGGGCCGGTCACCCCTCCACTTT CASSPGQGRSPLHF
TRBJ1-4 TRBV3-1/TRBV3-2 - 14 - TGTGCCAGCAGCCAGGGGGCAGAGGCTGAAAAACTGTTTTTT CASSQGAEAEKLFF
TRBJ1-5 TRBV19 - 13 - TGTGCCAGTAGTGGGACATCGGCTCAGCCCCAGCATTTT CASSGTSAQPQHF
TRBJ1-3 TRBV28 TRBD1 14 many TGTGCCAGCAGTTGGGACAGGGCTGGAAACACCATATATTTT CASSWDRAGNTIYF
TRBJ1-2 TRBV19 TRBD1 12 - TGTGCCAGTCAGGACAGGGAGGTTGGCTACACCTTC CASQDREVGYTF
TRBJ1-5 TRBV7-2 - 14 - TGTGCCAGCAGCGGAGGAGTCTCCAATCAGCCCCAGCATTTT CASSGGVSNQPQHF
TRBJ2-1 TRBV4-2 TRBD2 18 - TGTGCCAGCAGCCCCGGTATCCCCGGACTAGCGGGAGACAATGAGCAGTTCTTC CASSPGIPGLAGDNEQFF
TRBJ2-1 TRBV7-2 TRBD2 19 - TGTGCCAGCAGCTTAGTCGGGGGGGCCAGGTTGAGCTCCTACAATGAGCAGTTCTTC CASSLVGGARLSSYNEQFF
TRBJ1-1 TRBV7-9 - 15 once TGTGCCAGCAGCTCCGGGACAAGGAGGAACACTGAAGCTTTCTTT CASSSGTRRNTEAFF
TRBJ1-2 TRBV12-3/TRBV12-4 - 13 - TGTGCCAGCAGTTTTCCGCAGGGAGGCGGCTACACCTTC CASSFPQGGGYTF
TRBJ1-1 TRBV7-9 - 15 few TGTGCCAGCAGCACCCGGGGCGGGGTGAACACTGAAGCTTTCTTT CASSTRGGVNTEAFF
TRBJ2-5 TRBV5-1 - 15 once TGCGCCAGCAGCTTGGCCGGGACACCTCAAGAGACCCAGTACTTC CASSLAGTPQETQYF